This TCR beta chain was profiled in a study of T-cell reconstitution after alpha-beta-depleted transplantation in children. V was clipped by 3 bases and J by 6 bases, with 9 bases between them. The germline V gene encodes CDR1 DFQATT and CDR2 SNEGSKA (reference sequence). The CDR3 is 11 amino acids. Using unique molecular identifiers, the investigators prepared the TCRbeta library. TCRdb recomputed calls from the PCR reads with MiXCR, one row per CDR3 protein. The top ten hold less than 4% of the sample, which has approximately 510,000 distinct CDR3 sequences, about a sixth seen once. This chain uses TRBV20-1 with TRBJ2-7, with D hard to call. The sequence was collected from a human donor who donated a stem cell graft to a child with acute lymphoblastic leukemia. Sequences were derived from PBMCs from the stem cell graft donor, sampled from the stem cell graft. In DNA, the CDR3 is TGCAGTGCTAGTCAACAAGGCGAGCAGTACTTC. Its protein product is CSASQQGEQYF.